What follows are 14 T cell receptor beta chains derived from one specimen sequenced in a study of cytomegalovirus exposure and HLA in healthy donors. Both 60 Vbeta primers and 13 Jbeta primers went into the PCR. The protocol was immunoSEQ multiplex PCR, while the TCRdb copy is restricted to in-frame clones and leaves out a portion. The top ten clones hold approximately 1.6% of a sample with about 170,000 clones, 82% of them seen once. Sequencing input: PBMCs. These receptors came from a male donor in good health and CMV-seronegative.

The chain has TRBV14 and TRBJ2-7; possibly TRBD1 for D (5 bases). CDR3 length equals 12 residues. With 9 bases removed from V and 4 bases from J, the gap between germline ends came to 13 bases. Germline V lookup: CDR1 SGHDN, CDR2 FVKESK. CDR3 sequence reads: CASGRRAYEQYF. In DNA, the CDR3 is TGTGCCAGTGGGCGCAGGGCGTACGAGCAGTACTTC.

The rearrangement joins TRBV9 to TRBJ2-2, with TRBD2 identical over 7 bases. V lost 7 bases to trimming and J lost 3 bases; unmatched junction nucleotides: 9. In germline, CDR1 is SGDLS, CDR2 YYNGEE. The CDR3 loop spans 15 amino acids. CDR3 loop: CASGGRGDDTGELFF. DNA of the CDR3: TGTGCCAGCGGGGGTCGGGGGGACGACACCGGGGAGCTGTTTTTT.

J is TRBJ1-3 and V is TRBV6-5, with a tentative D call TRBD1 (5 bases). This CDR3 is 14 amino acids long. In germline, CDR1 is MNHEY, CDR2 SVGAGI. V dropped 2 bases and J dropped 3 bases, with 8 bases sitting between them. The CDR3 is CASSYGTNGNTIYF. CDR3 in DNA: TGTGCCAGCAGTTACGGGACTAATGGAAACACCATATATTTT.

J is TRBJ2-7 and V is TRBV7-6; no definite D call. Germline V gene sequence: CDR1 SGHVS, CDR2 FNYEAQ. The germline V and J ends were trimmed by 5 bases and 5 bases, with 16 bases remaining between them. CDR3 size: 14 residues. Here the CDR3 DNA reads TGTGCCAGCAGCCTAGGGCCTAGTGCCCACGAGCAGTACTTC. Translating it yields CASSLGPSAHEQYF. Full variable domain (remainder filled in from reference TRBV7-6 and TRBJ2-7): GAGVSQSPRYKVTKRGQDVALRCDPISGHVSLYWYRQALGQGPEFLTYFNYEAQQDKSGLPNDRFSAERPEGSISTLTIQRTEQRDSAMYRCASSLGPSAHEQYFGPGTRLTVT.

Notes on this clone: The junction differs from germline at one of its ends, possibly a read error. The chain couples TRBV7-9 to TRBJ2-4; tentatively, D is TRBD2 (6 bases). The CDR3 spans 17 residues. Germline V gene lookup returns CDR1 SEHNR and CDR2 FQNEAQ (reference sequence). Here the CDR3 reads CSSSLGFFGGDKNIQYF. As DNA, the CDR3 is TGTTCCAGCAGCTTAGGGTTTTTTGGAGGGGACAAAAACATTCAGTACTTC.

The genes are TRBV5-1 and TRBJ2-6; D may be TRBD1 (5 bases). Germline V gene sequence: CDR1 SGHRS, CDR2 YFSETQ. The CDR3 runs to 15 residues. V was shortened by 0 bases and J by 2 bases, with 6 bases between the two germline ends. The CDR3, as DNA: TGCGCCAGCAGCTTGGAACAGGCTGGGGCCAACGTCCTGACTTTC. Its protein is CASSLEQAGANVLTF.

This clone was recorded only once. The chain recombines TRBV5-4 with TRBJ2-1; 13 nucleotides match TRBD2. From germline, CDR1 is SGHNT and CDR2 YYREEE (reference sequence). The CDR3 contains 18 residues. V lost 4 bases to trimming and J lost 3 bases; unmatched junction nucleotides: 10. The CDR3 coding sequence is TGTGCCAGCAGCATGGGACTAGCGGGGCCAGGAGGCTACAATGAGCAGTTCTTC. As protein: CASSMGLAGPGGYNEQFF. The variable domain in full, with the rest retrieved from reference TRBV5-4 and TRBJ2-1, is ETGVTQSPTHLIKTRGQQVTLRCSSQSGHNTVSWYQQALGQGPQFIFQYYREEENGRGNFPPRFSGLQFPNYSSELNVNALELDDSALYLCASSMGLAGPGGYNEQFFGPGTRLTVL.

The chain joins TRBV6-6 to TRBJ1-1; D gene ambiguous. Germline CDR1 is MNHNY and CDR2 is SVGAGI (reference sequence). The CDR3 has 14 residues. V lost 5 bases and J lost 2, with 12 bases in between. CDR3 in DNA: TGTGCCAGCAGTCCGGCAGCGATCAACACTGAAGCTTTCTTT. Translating it yields CASSPAAINTEAFF.

The V gene is TRBV18, the J gene TRBJ1-4; 8 positions agree with TRBD1. The CDR3 runs to 14 residues. V dropped 4 bases and J dropped 5; count of bases not matched to a gene: 3. Germline assignment: CDR1 KGHSH and CDR2 LQKENI. CDR3 in amino acids: CASSRQGTNEKLFF. DNA for the CDR3: TGTGCCAGCTCACGACAGGGGACCAATGAAAAACTGTTTTTT.

The chain uses TRBV7-2 and TRBJ1-2; weak D call: TRBD1 (5 bases). The V gene lost 1 base and the J gene lost 8 bases, with 11 bases spanning the gap. Germline V gene data show CDR1 as SGHTA and CDR2 as FQGNSA. This CDR3 comprises 13 residues. This CDR3 reads CASSLVWRDGYTF. The CDR3, as DNA: TGTGCCAGCAGCTTAGTATGGAGGGACGGCTACACCTTC. Drawing the rest from reference TRBV7-2 and TRBJ1-2, the complete variable domain is GAGVSQSPSNKVTEKGKDVELRCDPISGHTALYWYRQSLGQGLEFLIYFQGNSAPDKSGLPSDRFSAERTGGSVSTLTIQRTQQEDSAVYLCASSLVWRDGYTFGSGTRLTVV.

CDR3 protein: CASSPLIRLAGSSYNEQFF. The CDR3 DNA is TGTGCCAGCTCACCACTAATTCGACTAGCGGGAAGCTCCTACAATGAGCAGTTCTTC. This chain joins TRBV18 and TRBJ2-1, with 11 bases aligning to TRBD2. J lost 0 bases, V lost 1 base, and 8 bases had no gene match. The CDR3 loop spans 19 amino acids. CDR1 and CDR2 from the germline V gene are KGHSH and LQKENI.

The rearrangement uses TRBV9 and TRBJ2-2; TRBD2 aligns across 8 bases. The CDR3 loop spans 17 amino acids. The V gene end was trimmed by 0 bases and the J gene end by 1 base; junction bases not matched to a gene: 5. The V gene's germline CDR1 is SGDLS and CDR2 YYNGEE. CDR3 sequence reads: CASSVVSGGLNTGELFF. CDR3 nucleotide sequence: TGTGCCAGCAGCGTAGTGTCGGGGGGGCTGAACACCGGGGAGCTGTTTTTT.

V is TRBV28 and J is TRBJ2-3; D remains ambiguous. The CDR3 covers 13 residues. V was pared by 7 bases and J by 3 bases, with 11 bases between. CDR1 is MDHEN and CDR2 is SYDVKM in the germline V gene. The CDR3 DNA sequence: TGTGCCAGCACCTTGCCCCTAACAGATACGCAGTATTTT. Translating it yields CASTLPLTDTQYF.

The CDR3, as DNA: TGTGCCTGGAGTGTAAGTCTAGCGGGAGGGGCCTACGAGCAGTACTTC. Protein: CAWSVSLAGGAYEQYF. This chain links TRBV30 with TRBJ2-7; TRBD2 matches at 12 bases. V shed 0 bases, J shed 2 bases, and the junction held 5 bases outside the gene matches. The V gene's germline CDR1 is GTSNPN and CDR2 SVGIG (reference sequence). The CDR3 spans 16 residues.